The 27 T cell receptor beta chains given below trace back to one sample, sequenced in a study of graft-versus-host responses after intestinal transplantation. Using immunoSEQ multiplex PCR, the repertoire was profiled, and TCRdb retains in-frame clones only, with some absent. The repertoire holds tens of thousands of clones, over 85% seen once, with 0.49% in the top ten. These receptors lack a known antigen. The sample was unstimulated CD8+ T cells sorted from spleen or lymph node cells, taken before intestinal transplant. All receptors derive from a human donor who received an intestinal transplant.

The J gene is TRBJ2-7, the V gene TRBV7-9; D not certain. CDR1 is SEHNR, CDR2 FQNEAQ, per germline (reference sequence). CDR3 length equals 11 residues. The germline V and J ends were trimmed by 4 bases and 2 bases, with 3 bases remaining between them. The CDR3: CASSSAYEQYF. In DNA form, the CDR3 reads TGTGCCAGCAGCTCCGCCTACGAGCAGTACTTC. The full variable domain, rest sourced from reference TRBV7-9 and TRBJ2-7, is DTGVSQNPRHKITKRGQNVTFRCDPISEHNRLYWYRQTLGQGPEFLTYFQNEAQLEKSRLLSDRFSAERPKGSFSTLEIQRTEQGDSAMYLCASSSAYEQYFGPGTRLTVT.

This sequence joins TRBV4-1 and TRBJ2-5, with 7 nucleotides matching TRBD2. This CDR3 region has 15 residues. Germline V gene data show CDR1 as MGHRA and CDR2 as YSYEKL. The V and J ends lost 3 bases and 2 bases, in that order; junction bases with no gene match: 6. The chain's CDR3 is CASSQTPGLQETQYF. The CDR3 DNA is TGCGCCAGCAGCCAGACACCGGGACTACAAGAGACCCAGTACTTC.

The chain is built from TRBV5-1 and TRBJ2-5; a weak D match, TRBD2 (6 bases). Germline V gene sequence: CDR1 SGHRS, CDR2 YFSETQ. Trimming removed 6 bases at V and 9 bases at J, with 12 bases between. This CDR3 is built from 11 residues. The CDR3 reads CASNYGGAQYF. CDR3 in DNA: TGCGCCAGCAACTACGGAGGGGCCCAGTACTTC.

The V gene is TRBV5-1, the J gene TRBJ2-7, with D possibly TRBD2 on 5 matching bases. There are 14 residues in the CDR3. The ends were cut back, 2 bases at V and 7 bases at J, with 16 bases in the middle. From germline, CDR1 is SGHRS and CDR2 YFSETQ. CDR3 bases: TGCGCCAGCAGCTTTTTCCCCATGACGGGAGAGCAGTACTTC. Translation: CASSFFPMTGEQYF.

This sequence joins TRBV7-8 and TRBJ2-1; 10 nucleotides agree with TRBD2. This CDR3 is built from 14 residues. Trimming cost V 4 bases and J 7 bases; bases outside gene matches: 4. CDR1 SGHVS and CDR2 FQNEAQ come from the germline V gene. CDR3 residues: CASSSPGLANEQFF. CDR3 nucleotides: TGTGCCAGCAGCTCCCCGGGACTAGCGAATGAGCAGTTCTTC.

The CDR3 spells CASSYSDRSHGYTF. As DNA, the CDR3 is TGTGCCAGCAGTTACTCGGACAGATCCCATGGCTACACCTTC. V is TRBV6-6 and J is TRBJ1-2; tentative D call: TRBD1 (6 bases). CDR3 length: 14 residues. V dropped 0 bases and J dropped 6 bases, with 11 bases sitting between them. Germline V gives CDR1 MNHNY, CDR2 SVGAGI (reference sequence).

V is TRBV28 and J is TRBJ2-1; unclear D gene. Trimming stripped 3 bases from V and 1 base from J, with 10 bases between. Germline assignment: CDR1 MDHEN and CDR2 SYDVKM. The CDR3 runs 15 residues. Here the CDR3 reads CASSLGHESYNEQFF. The CDR3 DNA follows: TGTGCCAGCAGTTTGGGCCACGAGTCCTACAATGAGCAGTTCTTC. Together with reference TRBV28 and TRBJ2-1, the CDR3 gives the full variable domain: DVKVTQSSRYLVKRTGEKVFLECVQDMDHENMFWYRQDPGLGLRLIYFSYDVKMKEKGDIPEGYSVSREKKERFSLILESASTNQTSMYLCASSLGHESYNEQFFGPGTRLTVL.

This clone was recorded once. The rearrangement links TRBV5-1 to TRBJ1-2; D unresolved. The germline V gene encodes CDR1 SGHRS and CDR2 YFSETQ. The ends were cut back, 0 bases at V and 1 base at J, with 4 bases in the middle. The CDR3 runs to 13 residues. The CDR3 is CASSLELNYGYTF. The DNA of the CDR3 is TGCGCCAGCAGCTTGGAGCTTAACTATGGCTACACCTTC.

This rearrangement joins TRBV29-1 to TRBJ2-7, with 10 positions matching TRBD1. V lost 7 bases and J lost 5; bases outside the gene matches: 11. The CDR3 is made up of 14 amino acids. Germline V lookup: CDR1 SQVTM, CDR2 ANQGSEA. The CDR3 coding sequence is TGCAGCGCCGGTCCCGGGACAGGGGCTCACGAGCAGTACTTC. It encodes CSAGPGTGAHEQYF.

This clone was seen more than once but under ten times. V and J are TRBV5-6 and TRBJ1-2; tentative D call: TRBD1 (6 bases). The CDR3 has 13 amino acids. Germline CDR1 SGHDT, CDR2 YYEEEE. Trimming removed 6 bases at V and 5 bases at J, with 14 bases between. The CDR3 spells CASMRGMIYGYTF. The CDR3 DNA is TGTGCCAGCATGAGGGGGATGATTTATGGCTACACCTTC.

V and J are TRBV19 and TRBJ1-5; D not resolved. Trimming left V 5 bases short and J 5 bases short, with 10 bases between. The CDR3 loop spans 13 amino acids. The germline V gene encodes CDR1 LNHDA and CDR2 SQIVND (reference sequence). Written as DNA, the CDR3 is TGTGCCAGTAGTTTCCGAGGTGATCAGCCCCAGCATTTT. It codes for CASSFRGDQPQHF.

The chain carries TRBV4-3 and TRBJ1-1; TRBD1 matches at 8 bases. Trimming cost V 5 bases and J 0 bases; bases outside gene matches: 5. This CDR3 comprises 15 residues. Per the germline V gene, CDR1 is LGHNA and CDR2 is YSLEER. CDR3 in amino acids: CASSERQGMNTEAFF. In nucleotides, the CDR3 is TGCGCCAGCAGCGAAAGACAGGGGATGAACACTGAAGCTTTCTTT.

This sequence joins TRBV5-3 and TRBJ2-2; D is uncertain. TRBV5-3 is reported as an ORF; its role is uncertain. The CDR3 runs 15 residues. With 0 bases removed from V and 8 bases from J, the gap between germline ends came to 14 bases. The chain's CDR3 is CARSLDTRVYGELFF. The CDR3 DNA reads as TGTGCCAGAAGCTTGGATACGAGAGTCTATGGGGAGCTGTTTTTT.

This chain connects TRBV19 to TRBJ2-1, with D possibly matching TRBD1 (5 bases). The length of the CDR3 is 16 residues. Looked up from germline, CDR1 is LNHDA and CDR2 is SQIVND (reference sequence). V was pared by 3 bases and J by 7 bases, with 19 bases between. The CDR3: CASSISMDTRWNEQFF. CDR3 sequence (DNA): TGTGCCAGTAGTATCAGCATGGACACCCGGTGGAATGAGCAGTTCTTC.

The rearrangement links TRBV5-6 to TRBJ2-1; D not certain. The CDR3 loop spans 14 amino acids. The V gene lost 1 base and the J gene lost 9 bases, with 14 bases spanning the gap. Germline V CDR1 and CDR2: SGHDT, YYEEEE. CDR3 amino acids: CASSLSLVLLEQFF. In DNA form, the CDR3 reads TGTGCCAGCAGCTTGAGCCTAGTTTTGCTTGAGCAGTTCTTC.

This chain connects TRBV28 to TRBJ1-6; 8 bases match TRBD1. CDR1 MDHEN and CDR2 SYDVKM come from the germline V gene. The V and J ends lost 5 bases and 13 bases, in that order; junction bases with no gene match: 10. The CDR3 extends over 14 amino acids. The CDR3 DNA follows: TGTGCCAGCAGTATCCGAGGACAGGGACGTCCCCTCCACTTT. Amino acids: CASSIRGQGRPLHF.

The chain recombines TRBV4-1 with TRBJ1-5; D gene unclear. Germline values: CDR1 MGHRA, CDR2 YSYEKL. This CDR3 has 13 amino acids. Trimming cost V 2 bases and J 5 bases, with 7 bases left between them. DNA of the CDR3: TGCGCCAGCAGCCAAAGGGAGGATCAGCCCCAGCATTTT. Amino acid sequence: CASSQREDQPQHF.

The V gene is TRBV7-9, the J gene TRBJ2-5; 12 bases match TRBD2. Per the germline V gene, CDR1 is SEHNR and CDR2 is FQNEAQ (reference sequence). Germline trimming cut 8 bases from V and 3 bases from J; bases unmatched to any gene: 1. The CDR3 consists of 13 residues. The CDR3 region is CASRTSGEETQYF. The CDR3 bases are TGTGCCAGCCGGACTAGCGGGGAAGAGACCCAGTACTTC. Full variable domain (outside the CDR3, taken from reference TRBV7-9 and TRBJ2-5): DTGVSQNPRHKITKRGQNVTFRCDPISEHNRLYWYRQTLGQGPEFLTYFQNEAQLEKSRLLSDRFSAERPKGSFSTLEIQRTEQGDSAMYLCASRTSGEETQYFGPGTRLLVL.

The rearrangement joins TRBV27 to TRBJ2-7; 8 bases align to TRBD2. V shed 7 bases and J 1 base; nucleotides not matched to a gene: 6. This CDR3 is built from 14 residues. The germline V gene encodes CDR1 MNHEY and CDR2 SMNVEV (reference sequence). This CDR3 is CASTPGGLSYEQYF. CDR3 coding DNA: TGTGCCAGCACCCCGGGAGGGTTGTCCTACGAGCAGTACTTC.

The rearrangement joins TRBV9 to TRBJ1-2; D uncertain. Germline V gene lookup returns CDR1 SGDLS and CDR2 YYNGEE. With 1 base removed from V and 1 base from J, the gap between germline ends came to 14 bases. CDR3 length equals 16 residues. The CDR3 here is CASSVNLRGDNYGYTF. The CDR3 DNA sequence: TGTGCCAGCAGCGTAAACCTTCGGGGAGATAACTATGGCTACACCTTC.

The chain carries TRBV11-2 and TRBJ2-7; D remains unclear. The germline gives CDR1 SGHAT, CDR2 FQNNGV. The CDR3 extends over 13 amino acids. V lost 4 bases to trimming and J lost 5 bases, with 12 bases between them. The CDR3 sequence is CASSSALENEQYF. CDR3 nucleotide sequence: TGTGCCAGCAGCTCCGCTCTTGAGAACGAGCAGTACTTC.

This clone has only one observation. The sample holds other DNA sequences that translate to the same CDR3. The chain links TRBV27 to TRBJ1-3; D remains unclear. V lost 0 bases and J 1 base, leaving 7 bases between the germline ends. This CDR3 region has 15 residues. Germline V gene data show CDR1 as MNHEY and CDR2 as SMNVEV (reference sequence). CDR3 sequence: CASSLSSGSGNTIYF. For the CDR3, the DNA is TGTGCCAGCAGTTTATCATCGGGGTCTGGAAACACCATATATTTT.

The rearrangement links TRBV7-9 to TRBJ2-1; D unresolved. Germline loops: CDR1 SEHNR, CDR2 FQNEAQ (reference sequence). V was shortened by 2 bases and J by 9 bases, with 11 bases between the two germline ends. This CDR3 spans 13 amino acids. The CDR3 DNA is TGTGCCAGCAGCTTACCAGCCGAGGTTGAGCAGTTCTTC. This gives the protein CASSLPAEVEQFF. The complete variable domain, with remaining parts taken from reference TRBV7-9 and TRBJ2-1, reads DTGVSQNPRHKITKRGQNVTFRCDPISEHNRLYWYRQTLGQGPEFLTYFQNEAQLEKSRLLSDRFSAERPKGSFSTLEIQRTEQGDSAMYLCASSLPAEVEQFFGPGTRLTVL.

J is TRBJ2-3 and V is TRBV5-1; possible D gene TRBD2, 6 bases. The CDR3 contains 12 residues. The germline CDR1 and CDR2 sequences are SGHRS and YFSETQ. V was trimmed by 8 bases and J by 4 bases, leaving 11 bases between them. This CDR3 is CARTWGADTQYF. The CDR3 coding sequence is TGCGCCAGAACGTGGGGGGCAGATACGCAGTATTTT.

This clone was picked up one time. The CDR3 DNA sequence: TGCGCCAGCAGCCAAGACCCGGGACGGGAGGGTTCACCCCTCCACTTT. Translated: CASSQDPGREGSPLHF. V gene TRBV4-1 combines with J gene TRBJ1-6; a weak D match, TRBD1 (5 bases). The V end was cut by 0 bases, the J end by 9 bases, with 15 bases between. The CDR3 spans 16 residues. Germline V gene sequence: CDR1 MGHRA, CDR2 YSYEKL.

CDR3 nucleotides: TGTGCCTGGAGTGGTGGGAGCGGGGACAATGAGCAGTTCTTC. It encodes CAWSGGSGDNEQFF. The rearrangement links TRBV30 to TRBJ2-1; TRBD2 aligns across 7 bases. Germline V gene lookup returns CDR1 GTSNPN and CDR2 SVGIG (reference sequence). This CDR3 is 14 amino acids long. The V segment lost 1 base and the J segment 5 bases; nucleotides outside the gene matches: 5. The full variable domain, its missing parts supplied by reference TRBV30 and TRBJ2-1, is SQTIHQWPATLVQPVGSPLSLECTVEGTSNPNLYWYRQAAGRGLQLLFYSVGIGQISSEVPQNLSASRPQDRQFILSSKKLLLSDSGFYLCAWSGGSGDNEQFFGPGTRLTVL.

The chain carries TRBV18 and TRBJ2-1; 8 bases are shared with TRBD1. The CDR3 consists of 15 residues. V lost 3 bases, J lost 8 bases, and 9 bases stayed unmatched. Looked up from germline, CDR1 is KGHSH and CDR2 is LQKENI. The CDR3 region is CASSPRTGRIHEQFF. The CDR3, as DNA: TGTGCCAGCTCACCTCGGACAGGGAGAATCCATGAGCAGTTCTTC.